This T cell receptor beta chain appears in the sequencing data of a study of T cells after yellow fever vaccination. A 5'RACE template-switching step, the method used to make TCR cDNA, added a universal primer site and UMIs. Each CDR3 protein is one row after TCRdb ran MiXCR on the 5' RACE reads. Of some 260,000 distinct CDR3 sequences in the sample, approximately 5.2% were seen once. CDR1 and CDR2 (germline): SGHTA, FQGNSA. Trimming removed 5 bases at V and 4 bases at J, with 15 bases between. The CDR3 is 15 residues long. This receptor was taken from a man aged 18 to 29 who received the YFV17D yellow fever vaccine. The chain uses TRBV7-2 and TRBJ1-5; D may be TRBD1 (6 bases). This specimen was CD4+ T cells sorted from PBMCs, taken on the day of the yellow fever booster vaccination. CDR3 DNA: TGTGCCAGCAGCCCGTCTGGGGGGCCTAATCAGCCCCAGCATTTT. Amino acids: CASSPSGGPNQPQHF.